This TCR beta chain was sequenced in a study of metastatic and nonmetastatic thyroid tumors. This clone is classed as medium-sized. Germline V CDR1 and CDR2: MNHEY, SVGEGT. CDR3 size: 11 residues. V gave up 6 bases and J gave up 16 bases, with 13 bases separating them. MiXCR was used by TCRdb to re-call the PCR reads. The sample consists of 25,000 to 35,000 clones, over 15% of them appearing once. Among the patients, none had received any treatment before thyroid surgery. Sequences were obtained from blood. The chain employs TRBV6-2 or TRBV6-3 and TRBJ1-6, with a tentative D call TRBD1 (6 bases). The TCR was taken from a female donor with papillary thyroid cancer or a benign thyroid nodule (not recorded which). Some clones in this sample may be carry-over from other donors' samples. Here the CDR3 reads CASRLGGTLHF. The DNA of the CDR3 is TGTGCCAGCAGACTGGGGGGCACTCTCCACTTT.